These 31 T cell receptor beta chains came from one sample sequenced in a study of blood T cell repertoires in COVID-19. The table came from immunoSEQ multiplex PCR; TCRdb's copy has only in-frame clones and leaves some out. The sample has some 49,000 clones, around 90% seen once. The sample taken for sequencing was peripheral blood. The receptors derive from a man aged 45-65 years with active COVID-19.

J is TRBJ2-1 and V is TRBV7-9, with a tentative D call TRBD2 (5 bases). Germline V gene data show CDR1 as SEHNR and CDR2 as FQNEAQ (reference sequence). The CDR3 totals 14 residues. The V and J ends lost 5 bases and 0 bases respectively, with 8 bases between them. The CDR3 DNA follows: TGTGCCAGCAGCGTTAGCGTCTCCTACAATGAGCAGTTCTTC. Encoded protein: CASSVSVSYNEQFF.

V is TRBV6-4 and J is TRBJ2-5; 10 nucleotides align to TRBD1. In germline, CDR1 is MRHNA, CDR2 SNTAGT. After removal of 2 bases from V and 1 base from J, the junction contained 7 bases not matched to a gene. The CDR3 runs to 17 residues. CDR3 region: CASSDAIRTGGQETQYF. DNA for the CDR3: TGTGCCAGCAGTGACGCCATTCGGACAGGGGGCCAAGAGACCCAGTACTTC.

This clone appeared once. This chain links TRBV27 with TRBJ2-7; 8 nucleotides agree with TRBD2. The CDR3 length is 16 residues. The V segment lost 0 bases and the J segment 3 bases; nucleotides outside the gene matches: 7. Looked up from germline, CDR1 is MNHEY and CDR2 is SMNVEV (reference sequence). CDR3 bases: TGTGCCAGCAGTTTATCCCGAACGGGGGGGTACTACGAGCAGTACTTC. This codes for CASSLSRTGGYYEQYF.

V gene TRBV9 combines with J gene TRBJ2-1, with D possibly being TRBD2 (5 bases). CDR1 and CDR2 from the germline V gene are SGDLS and YYNGEE. This CDR3 spans 17 amino acids. V lost 2 bases, J lost 2 bases, and 17 bases lay in between. The CDR3 protein is CASSVTKSAATYNEQFF. CDR3 coding DNA: TGTGCCAGCAGCGTCACCAAATCAGCGGCCACCTACAATGAGCAGTTCTTC.

The genes are TRBV2 and TRBJ2-7, with D possibly TRBD2 on 5 matching bases. From germline, CDR1 is SNHLY and CDR2 FYNNEI. This CDR3 region has 13 residues. The V end was cut by 8 bases, the J end by 0 bases, with 11 bases between. The CDR3 loop is CASFGVPSYEQYF. DNA of the CDR3: TGTGCCAGCTTCGGGGTCCCCTCCTACGAGCAGTACTTC. The full variable domain, rest sourced from reference TRBV2 and TRBJ2-7, is EPEVTQTPSHQVTQMGQEVILRCVPISNHLYFYWYRQILGQKVEFLVSFYNNEISEKSEIFDDQFSVERPDGSNFTLKIRSTKLEDSAMYFCASFGVPSYEQYFGPGTRLTVT.

This clone has only one observation. The rearrangement uses TRBV30 and TRBJ2-2; 9 nucleotides align to TRBD1. The germline V gene encodes CDR1 GTSNPN and CDR2 SVGIG (reference sequence). The CDR3 has 13 amino acids. With 7 bases clipped from V and 6 bases from J, the junction kept 6 bases outside the gene matches. The CDR3 DNA is TGTGCCTTCCAGGGACAGGGTCCCGGGGAGCTGTTTTTT. It specifies CAFQGQGPGELFF.

The chain links TRBV19 to TRBJ2-4; possible D gene TRBD2, 7 bases. Germline-derived CDR1 and CDR2 are LNHDA and SQIVND (reference sequence). This CDR3 has 16 residues. Trimming stripped 3 bases from V and 10 bases from J, with 22 bases between. The CDR3 reads CASSIPLTIGGGIQYF. In DNA, the CDR3 is TGTGCCAGTAGTATCCCCTTGACTATAGGGGGGGGAATTCAGTACTTC.

The V call is TRBV5-1, the J call TRBJ1-1; 9 nucleotides line up with TRBD1. Germline CDR1 is SGHRS and CDR2 is YFSETQ. CDR3 length equals 17 residues. V trimming: 3 bases; J trimming: 4 bases; junction bases outside the gene matches: 13. The DNA for the CDR3 is TGCGCCAGCAGCTCTAGCCCCTTGGGACAGGGTAGCACTGAAGCTTTCTTT. Translating gives CASSSSPLGQGSTEAFF.

This sequence joins TRBV5-5 and TRBJ2-7; a possible D gene is TRBD2 (5 bases). V lost 0 bases and J 3 bases, leaving 7 bases between the germline ends. Germline V gives CDR1 SGHKS, CDR2 YYEKEE (reference sequence). This CDR3 is built from 13 residues. Written as DNA, the CDR3 is TGTGCCAGCAGCTTGGCGGGGTTCTACGAGCAGTACTTC. As protein: CASSLAGFYEQYF.

The chain couples TRBV5-4 to TRBJ2-5; TRBD2 might be the D (5 bases). The CDR3 is 15 residues long. CDR1 and CDR2 from the germline V gene are SGHNT and YYREEE (reference sequence). V was cut by 0 bases and J by 2 bases, with 11 bases left in between. As DNA, the CDR3 is TGTGCCAGCAGCTTGGCCGGTAGGAGGCAAGAGACCCAGTACTTC. It specifies CASSLAGRRQETQYF.

This rearrangement joins TRBV6-5 to TRBJ1-1; D gene uncertain. The CDR3 totals 11 residues. Germline CDR1 reads MNHEY; CDR2 reads SVGAGI. Here the CDR3 reads CASMLNTEAFF. The CDR3 DNA reads TGTGCTAGTATGCTGAACACTGAAGCTTTCTTT.

The gene calls are TRBV9 and TRBJ2-1, with a weak D call TRBD1 (6 bases). The V end lost 1 base, the J end lost 7 bases, and 15 bases lay between the germline ends. Germline V gene data show CDR1 as SGDLS and CDR2 as YYNGEE. This CDR3 is built from 15 residues. CDR3 coding DNA: TGTGCCAGCAGCGTATCCGGGACAAAGGGGAATGAGCAGTTCTTC. This translates into CASSVSGTKGNEQFF.

In this sample, this clone turned up once. This chain connects TRBV9 to TRBJ1-2; D is uncertain. Germline V lookup: CDR1 SGDLS, CDR2 YYNGEE. Trimming stripped 3 bases from V and 4 bases from J, with 4 bases between. This CDR3 region has 11 residues. CDR3 sequence (DNA): TGTGCCAGCAGCGAGAGCTATGGCTACACCTTC. It specifies CASSESYGYTF.

This chain connects TRBV4-1 to TRBJ2-2, with D maybe TRBD2 (6 bases). Germline CDR1 is MGHRA and CDR2 is YSYEKL. This CDR3 is built from 18 residues. V was cut by 1 base and J by 3 bases, with 18 bases left in between. The CDR3 region has the DNA TGCGCCAGCAGCCAAGTATTCGGCGGGGTCAGCCACACCGGGGAGCTGTTTTTT. Protein product: CASSQVFGGVSHTGELFF.

The chain employs TRBV5-1 and TRBJ1-1; the match to TRBD1 covers 7 bases. CDR3 size: 16 residues. The V and J ends lost 3 bases and 0 bases, in that order; junction bases with no gene match: 8. Germline assignment: CDR1 SGHRS and CDR2 YFSETQ. The CDR3 reads CASSSAGTVMNTEAFF. DNA of the CDR3: TGCGCCAGCAGCTCGGCCGGGACAGTCATGAACACTGAAGCTTTCTTT.

The J gene is TRBJ1-1, the V gene TRBV5-1; no reliable D call. V gave up 0 bases and J gave up 5 bases, with 14 bases separating them. The V gene's germline CDR1 is SGHRS and CDR2 YFSETQ. The CDR3 spans 15 residues. CDR3 residues: CASSLAGRSRTEAFF. The CDR3 DNA sequence: TGCGCCAGCAGCTTGGCAGGCAGGTCGAGAACTGAAGCTTTCTTT.

The rearrangement uses TRBV5-1 and TRBJ2-2; D possibly corresponds to TRBD1 (5 bases). Trimming took off 4 bases at V and 4 bases at J, with 14 bases between the two ends. The CDR3 loop spans 15 amino acids. CDR1 and CDR2 (germline): SGHRS, YFSETQ. The CDR3 DNA is TGCGCCAGCAGCCCGAAGACAGAAAGCACCGGGGAGCTGTTTTTT. Translated: CASSPKTESTGELFF.

The rearrangement links TRBV7-2 to TRBJ1-2; 8 bases map to TRBD1. The ends lost 5 bases at V and 7 bases at J; junction bases unmatched: 18. CDR1 SGHTA and CDR2 FQGNSA come from the germline V gene. The length of the CDR3 is 17 residues. DNA for the CDR3: TGTGCCAGCAGCCCCGCCCCCCCGCGGACAGGGATAGGTGGCTACACCTTC. Translating it yields CASSPAPPRTGIGGYTF. Filled out from reference TRBV7-2 and TRBJ1-2, the complete variable domain reads GAGVSQSPSNKVTEKGKDVELRCDPISGHTALYWYRQSLGQGLEFLIYFQGNSAPDKSGLPSDRFSAERTGGSVSTLTIQRTQQEDSAVYLCASSPAPPRTGIGGYTFGSGTRLTVV.

This clone showed up just once. This chain joins TRBV5-1 and TRBJ2-6; the D is unclear. Germline CDR1 SGHRS, CDR2 YFSETQ. Trimming removed 1 base at V and 1 base at J, with 6 bases between. The CDR3 runs to 15 residues. The CDR3 spells CASSLILSGANVLTF. CDR3 nucleotide sequence: TGCGCCAGCAGCTTGATTTTATCTGGGGCCAACGTCCTGACTTTC.

CDR3 sequence: CASSPDRGRTDEQYF. The CDR3, as DNA: TGTGCCAGCAGCCCTGACAGGGGGCGTACAGACGAGCAGTACTTC. The chain has TRBV5-4 and TRBJ2-7; 10 positions agree with TRBD1. This CDR3 is 15 amino acids long. Per the germline V gene, CDR1 is SGHNT and CDR2 is YYREEE (reference sequence). V lost 4 bases to trimming and J lost 5 bases; unmatched junction nucleotides: 9.

This clone came up once. This rearrangement joins TRBV2 to TRBJ2-1; 9 bases fit TRBD1. The CDR3 contains 14 residues. Trimming at V came to 6 bases and at J to 7 bases, leaving 7 bases not matched to a gene. Per germline, CDR1 SNHLY and CDR2 FYNNEI. The DNA for the CDR3 is TGTGCCAGCAGCGGAGGACAGGGGAGAAATGAGCAGTTCTTC. The encoded protein is CASSGGQGRNEQFF. The variable domain in full, completed from reference TRBV2 and TRBJ2-1, reads EPEVTQTPSHQVTQMGQEVILRCVPISNHLYFYWYRQILGQKVEFLVSFYNNEISEKSEIFDDQFSVERPDGSNFTLKIRSTKLEDSAMYFCASSGGQGRNEQFFGPGTRLTVL.

The sample holds one count of this clone. The rearrangement links TRBV5-1 to TRBJ2-5; the D is unclear. This CDR3 is 14 amino acids long. The germline gives CDR1 SGHRS, CDR2 YFSETQ. The V end lost 2 bases, the J end lost 4 bases, and 12 bases lay between the germline ends. The CDR3 nucleotides are TGCGCCAGCAGCTTCTTTAGTCCCCCAGAGACCCAGTACTTC. Translating gives CASSFFSPPETQYF. Using reference TRBV5-1 and TRBJ2-5 for the parts outside the CDR3, the full variable domain is KAGVTQTPRYLIKTRGQQVTLSCSPISGHRSVSWYQQTPGQGLQFLFEYFSETQRNKGNFPGRFSGRQFSNSRSEMNVSTLELGDSALYLCASSFFSPPETQYFGPGTRLLVL.

V usage is TRBV7-9 and J usage is TRBJ1-6, with TRBD1 matching over 10 bases. V gave up 6 bases and J gave up 9 bases; unmatched junction bases: 8. The CDR3 contains 15 residues. Germline CDR1 SEHNR, CDR2 FQNEAQ (reference sequence). The CDR3 region is CASSQPGQGISPLHF. CDR3 DNA: TGTGCCAGCAGTCAACCGGGACAGGGGATTTCACCCCTCCACTTT.

The J gene is TRBJ2-3, the V gene TRBV7-6, with a tentative D call TRBD1 (6 bases). Germline V gene data show CDR1 as SGHVS and CDR2 as FNYEAQ. CDR3 length: 15 residues. Trimming left V 5 bases short and J 1 base short, with 13 bases between. The CDR3 loop reads CASSQGNLGTDTQYF. DNA of the CDR3: TGTGCCAGCAGCCAGGGGAACTTAGGCACAGATACGCAGTATTTT.

The V gene is TRBV7-2, the J gene TRBJ2-5; 7 bases match TRBD2. Germline loops: CDR1 SGHTA, CDR2 FQGNSA. The CDR3 spans 15 residues. V lost 1 base to trimming and J lost 2 bases; unmatched junction nucleotides: 4. The CDR3 spells CASSLGGGVQETQYF. CDR3 bases: TGTGCCAGCAGCTTAGGTGGGGGGGTACAAGAGACCCAGTACTTC.

The chain combines TRBV4-1 with TRBJ1-6; 10 nucleotides line up with TRBD1. This CDR3 spans 15 amino acids. The V and J ends lost 4 bases and 6 bases, in that order; junction bases with no gene match: 3. Germline V CDR1 and CDR2: MGHRA, YSYEKL. The CDR3 loop reads CASSRRQGANSPLHF. Here the CDR3 DNA reads TGCGCCAGCAGCCGAAGACAGGGGGCTAATTCACCCCTCCACTTT.

V is TRBV27 and J is TRBJ2-5; 9 nucleotides line up with TRBD1. The CDR3 has 12 residues. Germline trimming cut 9 bases from V and 4 bases from J; bases unmatched to any gene: 3. The germline CDR1 and CDR2 sequences are MNHEY and SMNVEV (reference sequence). This chain's CDR3 is CARPGQGETQYF. The CDR3 DNA reads TGTGCCAGACCGGGACAGGGAGAGACCCAGTACTTC.

The chain is built from TRBV28 and TRBJ2-1; TRBD1 agrees at 8 bases. CDR1 MDHEN and CDR2 SYDVKM come from the germline V gene. V lost 6 bases and J lost 5; bases outside the gene matches: 9. CDR3 length: 15 amino acids. The CDR3: CASSSQGAFNNEQFF. In DNA, the CDR3 is TGTGCCAGCAGCTCTCAGGGGGCGTTTAACAATGAGCAGTTCTTC.

The chain recombines TRBV5-8 with TRBJ2-5; 11 nucleotides line up with TRBD1. There are 15 residues in the CDR3. Germline values: CDR1 SGHTS, CDR2 YDEGEE. V lost 4 bases to trimming and J lost 4 bases; unmatched junction nucleotides: 6. CDR3 sequence reads: CASSQGQGVRETQYF. Here the CDR3 DNA reads TGTGCCAGCAGCCAGGGACAGGGGGTCAGAGAGACCCAGTACTTC.

The chain carries TRBV5-6 and TRBJ2-5; possibly TRBD1 for D (6 bases). V gave up 3 bases and J gave up 4 bases, with 19 bases separating them. This CDR3 is 16 amino acids long. From germline, CDR1 is SGHDT and CDR2 YYEEEE. CDR3 region: CASSSGMGAYVETQYF. The CDR3 DNA reads as TGTGCCAGCAGCTCGGGGATGGGGGCATATGTAGAGACCCAGTACTTC. Looking up the rest from reference TRBV5-6 and TRBJ2-5 gives the full variable domain: DAGVTQSPTHLIKTRGQQVTLRCSPKSGHDTVSWYQQALGQGPQFIFQYYEEEERQRGNFPDRFSGHQFPNYSSELNVNALLLGDSALYLCASSSGMGAYVETQYFGPGTRLLVL.

This chain joins TRBV27 and TRBJ2-5; 7 positions match TRBD2. J lost 6 bases, V lost 3 bases, and 13 bases had no gene match. From germline, CDR1 is MNHEY and CDR2 SMNVEV (reference sequence). The CDR3 runs 16 residues. The CDR3 loop is CASSFIGAGVGKTQYF. The CDR3 nucleotides are TGTGCCAGCAGTTTCATCGGCGCGGGAGTAGGGAAGACCCAGTACTTC.